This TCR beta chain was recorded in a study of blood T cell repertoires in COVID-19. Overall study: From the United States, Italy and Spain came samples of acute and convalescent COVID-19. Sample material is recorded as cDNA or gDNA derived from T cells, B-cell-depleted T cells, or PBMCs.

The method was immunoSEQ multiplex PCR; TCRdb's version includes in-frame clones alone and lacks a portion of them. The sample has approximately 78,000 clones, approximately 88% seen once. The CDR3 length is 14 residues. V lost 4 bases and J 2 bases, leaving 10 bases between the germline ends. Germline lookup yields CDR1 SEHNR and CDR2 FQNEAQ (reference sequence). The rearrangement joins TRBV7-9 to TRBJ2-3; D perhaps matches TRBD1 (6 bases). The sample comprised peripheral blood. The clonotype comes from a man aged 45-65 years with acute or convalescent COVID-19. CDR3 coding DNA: TGTGCCAGCAGCTCCGGACAGCCCACAGATACGCAGTATTTT. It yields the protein CASSSGQPTDTQYF.